A single sample gave rise to the 13 T cell receptor beta chains below, sequenced in a study of cytomegalovirus exposure and HLA in healthy donors. The PCR contained 60 Vbeta and 13 Jbeta primers. TCRdb's copy holds only in-frame clones and misses some; the assay was immunoSEQ multiplex PCR. Here the sample spans fewer than 200,000 clones, around 68% being singletons. Sequenced: PBMCs. The receptors were sampled from a girl between 5 and 17 years old in good health and CMV-seronegative.

The genes are TRBV7-2 and TRBJ2-2; 7 bases match TRBD2. V was pared by 0 bases and J by 0 bases, with 19 bases of the junction left unmatched. CDR3 length: 22 amino acids. CDR1 SGHTA and CDR2 FQGNSA come from the germline V gene. This CDR3 reads CASSLAPSIYSGTNSNTGELFF. The CDR3 DNA follows: TGTGCCAGCAGCTTAGCCCCATCCATTTATTCCGGGACTAATTCGAACACCGGGGAGCTGTTTTTT.

The chain combines TRBV5-1 with TRBJ1-2; possibly TRBD1 for D (5 bases). V was cut by 0 bases and J by 8 bases, with 14 bases left in between. The CDR3 is made up of 14 amino acids. The germline CDR1 and CDR2 sequences are SGHRS and YFSETQ. This CDR3 reads CASSLEGQSGGYTF. In DNA, the CDR3 is TGCGCCAGCAGCTTGGAAGGACAATCGGGCGGCTACACCTTC.

Note on this clone: Other DNA variants within this sample encode the same CDR3. The rearrangement joins TRBV9 to TRBJ2-1; D possibly corresponds to TRBD2 (6 bases). With 2 bases removed from V and 6 bases from J, the gap between germline ends came to 12 bases. The CDR3 is 14 residues long. Germline V lookup: CDR1 SGDLS, CDR2 YYNGEE. The CDR3 coding sequence is TGTGCCAGCAGCGTTAGCGGTACAATCAATGAGCAGTTCTTC. Translating it yields CASSVSGTINEQFF.

This clone has more than one count but fewer than ten. This rearrangement joins TRBV4-2 to TRBJ1-4; D is possibly TRBD1 (5 bases). CDR1 LGHNA and CDR2 YNFKEQ come from the germline V gene. The CDR3 has 15 residues. The V and J ends lost 4 bases and 4 bases respectively, with 13 bases between them. Here the CDR3 DNA reads TGTGCCAGCAGCCGCCTTACGGGGGGTAATGAAAAACTGTTTTTT. Translated, it gives CASSRLTGGNEKLFF.

The chain joins TRBV7-9 to TRBJ2-3; D gene uncertain. The CDR3 length is 13 residues. CDR1 SEHNR and CDR2 FQNEAQ come from the germline V gene (reference sequence). Trimming shortened V by 2 bases and J by 1 base, and 4 bases separated the two germline ends. This CDR3 reads CASSLSRTDTQYF. The CDR3 DNA reads TGTGCCAGCAGCTTATCTCGCACAGATACGCAGTATTTT.

The J gene is TRBJ1-2, the V gene TRBV7-8; 9 bases are shared with TRBD1. CDR1 is SGHVS and CDR2 is FQNEAQ in the germline V gene. With V trimmed by 3 bases and J by 1 base, 9 bases remained unmatched. This CDR3 spans 17 amino acids. CDR3 in DNA: TGTGCCAGCAGCTTTTCATTTTCGGGACAGGGTAACTATGGCTACACCTTC. Its translation: CASSFSFSGQGNYGYTF.

In DNA, the CDR3 is TGCGCCAGCAGCCGCTTTTCGGGGTCGGGCACTGAAGCTTTCTTT. Its translation is CASSRFSGSGTEAFF. This chain uses TRBV4-1 with TRBJ1-1, with no clear D. Germline CDR1 and CDR2: MGHRA and YSYEKL. V lost 4 bases to trimming and J lost 4 bases, with 16 bases between them. The CDR3 is 15 residues long.

This chain uses TRBV6-6 with TRBJ1-6; D gene unclear. V was cut by 7 bases and J by 10 bases, with 8 bases left in between. The CDR3 runs 11 residues. Germline V gene lookup returns CDR1 MNHNY and CDR2 SVGAGI (reference sequence). In nucleotides, the CDR3 is TGTGCCAGCAAGGGAGAATCACCCCTCCACTTT. Its translation: CASKGESPLHF.

The chain couples TRBV27 to TRBJ1-1, with D unresolved. Germline V gives CDR1 MNHEY, CDR2 SMNVEV (reference sequence). The CDR3 runs to 13 residues. V lost 3 bases to trimming and J lost 7 bases, with 12 bases between them. In DNA, the CDR3 is TGTGCCAGCAGTTTCGGAGGGCAAGTTGAAGCTTTCTTT. Its translation is CASSFGGQVEAFF.

The chain couples TRBV15 to TRBJ2-1; D perhaps matches TRBD1 (7 bases). V shed 8 bases and J shed 0 bases, with 14 bases lying between them. CDR1 is LNHNV, CDR2 YYDKDF, per germline (reference sequence). The CDR3 runs to 15 residues. CDR3 in amino acids: CATSRGDSSYNEQFF. In DNA, the CDR3 is TGTGCCACCTCCCGCGGGGACAGCTCCTACAATGAGCAGTTCTTC.

This clone was found a few times. The V gene is TRBV11-2, the J gene TRBJ2-2, with D possibly matching TRBD1 (6 bases). From germline, CDR1 is SGHAT and CDR2 FQNNGV. The CDR3 runs to 14 residues. V gave up 5 bases and J gave up 4 bases, with 11 bases separating them. The CDR3 region has the DNA TGTGCCAGCAGCCTACAGGGTAGCACCGGGGAGCTGTTTTTT. Its translation: CASSLQGSTGELFF. The whole variable domain, remainder taken from reference TRBV11-2 and TRBJ2-2, is EAGVAQSPRYKIIEKRQSVAFWCNPISGHATLYWYQQILGQGPKLLIQFQNNGVVDDSQLPKDRFSAERLKGVDSTLKIQPAKLEDSAVYLCASSLQGSTGELFFGEGSRLTVL.

V is TRBV18 and J is TRBJ1-5, with a possible D match to TRBD1 (6 bases). There are 14 residues in the CDR3. V gave up 5 bases and J gave up 5 bases, with 13 bases separating them. The germline CDR1 and CDR2 sequences are KGHSH and LQKENI. CDR3 loop: CASSSTGRDQPQHF. The DNA for the CDR3 is TGTGCCAGCTCATCTACAGGGCGCGATCAGCCCCAGCATTTT.

The V and J genes are TRBV5-1 and TRBJ1-2; 8 nucleotides match TRBD1. The germline gives CDR1 SGHRS, CDR2 YFSETQ. This CDR3 is 15 amino acids long. V trimming: 1 base; J trimming: 4 bases; junction bases outside the gene matches: 6. The CDR3 coding sequence is TGCGCCAGCAGCTTGTCACAGGGGGGTCCCTATGGCTACACCTTC. This gives the protein CASSLSQGGPYGYTF.